Here is one TCR beta chain with its context. Trimming cost V 3 bases and J 4 bases, with 10 bases left between them. The CDR3 has 14 amino acids. Looked up from germline, CDR1 is SEHNR and CDR2 is FQNEAQ (reference sequence). The entry originates in a study of blood T cell repertoires in COVID-19. Per the authors' pipeline: Counts of nucleated cells, estimated from reference gene primer amplification, were obtained. Data came from immunoSEQ multiplex PCR; TCRdb stores just in-frame clones and leaves some out. Clone size and V and J calls were adopted from that table, with D and trimming inferred from the DNA. The sample carries approximately 250,000 clones, roughly 88% recorded once.

The chain uses TRBV7-9 and TRBJ1-5; perhaps TRBD1 as D (6 bases). Sequencing was carried out using PBMCs or T cells enriched from blood (not recorded which). The receptor was derived from a middle-aged woman with acute COVID-19. The DNA for the CDR3 is TGTGCCAGCAGCTTTGGGCAGGGGAATCAGCCCCAGCATTTT. Its protein product is CASSFGQGNQPQHF.